This T cell receptor (beta chain) was captured by sequencing in a study of somatic mutations in cytotoxic T cells in rheumatoid arthritis. In the study overall: Patients gave 30 ml EDTA peripheral blood immediately after diagnosis, prior to starting treatment. Certain T-cell populations stained with V beta antibodies were FACS-sorted to nearly 100% purity, and V beta1+ cells were TCRB-sequenced.

The CDR3 is 16 residues long. Germline CDR1 and CDR2: SGHTS and YDEGEE. The J segment lost 1 base and the V segment lost 0 bases, leaving 5 bases of the junction unmatched. Clones were sequenced by immunoSEQ multiplex PCR, and TCRdb holds only the in-frame ones, with some missing. Seen here are 2,000 to 3,000 clones, approximately 76% observed once, and the top ten hold 45%. V usage is TRBV5-8 and J usage is TRBJ2-7, with TRBD1 matching over 9 bases. The origin of this receptor is a woman in her thirties or forties with rheumatoid arthritis. Source material: CD8+ T cells sorted from blood. The CDR3 nucleotides are TGTGCCAGCAGCTTGGCAGTGACAGGGGGATCCTACGAGCAGTACTTC. This sequence encodes CASSLAVTGGSYEQYF. Full variable domain (outside the CDR3, taken from reference TRBV5-8 and TRBJ2-7): EAGVTQSPTHLIKTRGQQATLRCSPISGHTSVYWYQQALGLGLQFLLWYDEGEERNRGNFPPRFSGRQFPNYSSELNVNALELEDSALYLCASSLAVTGGSYEQYFGPGTRLTVT.